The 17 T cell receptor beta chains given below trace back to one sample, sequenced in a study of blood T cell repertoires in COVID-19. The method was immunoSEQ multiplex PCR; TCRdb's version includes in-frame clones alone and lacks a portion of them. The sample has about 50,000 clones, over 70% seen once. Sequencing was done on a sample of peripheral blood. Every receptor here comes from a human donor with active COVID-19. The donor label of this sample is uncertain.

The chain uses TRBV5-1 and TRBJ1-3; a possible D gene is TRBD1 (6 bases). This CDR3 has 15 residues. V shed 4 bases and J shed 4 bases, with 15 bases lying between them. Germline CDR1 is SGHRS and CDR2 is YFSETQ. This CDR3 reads CASSTGQNQGNTIYF. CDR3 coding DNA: TGCGCCAGCAGCACCGGACAGAACCAGGGAAACACCATATATTTT.

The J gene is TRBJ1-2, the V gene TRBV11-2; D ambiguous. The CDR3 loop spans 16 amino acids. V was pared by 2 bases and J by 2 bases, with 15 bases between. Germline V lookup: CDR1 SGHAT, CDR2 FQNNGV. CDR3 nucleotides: TGTGCCAGCAGCTTAAGGAGTGGAGCCTTAAACTATGGCTACACCTTC. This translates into CASSLRSGALNYGYTF.

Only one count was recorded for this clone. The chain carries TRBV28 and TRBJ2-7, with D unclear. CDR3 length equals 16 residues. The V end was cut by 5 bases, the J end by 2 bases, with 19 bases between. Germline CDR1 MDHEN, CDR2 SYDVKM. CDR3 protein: CASSVPTLGRPYEQYF. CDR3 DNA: TGTGCCAGCAGTGTCCCAACATTGGGCAGACCCTACGAGCAGTACTTC.

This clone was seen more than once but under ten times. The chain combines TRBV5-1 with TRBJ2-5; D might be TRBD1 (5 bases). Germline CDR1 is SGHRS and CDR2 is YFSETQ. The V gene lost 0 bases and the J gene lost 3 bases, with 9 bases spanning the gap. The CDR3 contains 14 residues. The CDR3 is CASSLGGRKETQYF. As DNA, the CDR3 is TGCGCCAGCAGCTTGGGGGGCAGGAAAGAGACCCAGTACTTC.

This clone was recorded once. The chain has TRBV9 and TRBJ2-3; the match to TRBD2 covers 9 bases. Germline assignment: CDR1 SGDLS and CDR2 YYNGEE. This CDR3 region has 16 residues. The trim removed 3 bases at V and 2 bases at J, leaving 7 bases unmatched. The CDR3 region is CASSARAGGNTDTQYF. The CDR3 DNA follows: TGTGCCAGCAGCGCCAGAGCGGGAGGAAACACAGATACGCAGTATTTT.

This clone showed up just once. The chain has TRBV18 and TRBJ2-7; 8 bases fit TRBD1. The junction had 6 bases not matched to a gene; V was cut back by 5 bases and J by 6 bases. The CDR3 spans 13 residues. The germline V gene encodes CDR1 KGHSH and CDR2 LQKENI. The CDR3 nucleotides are TGTGCCAGCTCAGCAGGACAGGGCGGCGAGCAGTACTTC. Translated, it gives CASSAGQGGEQYF. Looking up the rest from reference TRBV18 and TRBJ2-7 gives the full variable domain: NAGVMQNPRHLVRRRGQEARLRCSPMKGHSHVYWYRQLPEEGLKFMVYLQKENIIDESGMPKERFSAEFPKEGPSILRIQQVVRGDSAAYFCASSAGQGGEQYFGPGTRLTVT.

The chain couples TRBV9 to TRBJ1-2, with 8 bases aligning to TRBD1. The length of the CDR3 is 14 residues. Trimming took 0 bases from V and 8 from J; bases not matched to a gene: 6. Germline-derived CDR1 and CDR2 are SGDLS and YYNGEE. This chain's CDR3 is CASSVGTGTYGYTF. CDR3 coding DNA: TGTGCCAGCAGCGTAGGGACAGGGACGTACGGCTACACCTTC.

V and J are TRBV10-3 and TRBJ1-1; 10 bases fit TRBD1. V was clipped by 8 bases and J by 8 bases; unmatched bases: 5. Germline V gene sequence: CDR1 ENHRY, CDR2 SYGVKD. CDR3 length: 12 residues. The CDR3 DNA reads TGTGCCATCCGAGGACAGGGGGAAGAAGCTTTCTTT. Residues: CAIRGQGEEAFF.

CDR3 loop: CASSLERKGLAGDEQFF. The CDR3 DNA reads as TGTGCCAGCAGCCTGGAACGTAAGGGACTAGCGGGAGATGAGCAGTTCTTC. The chain uses TRBV5-8 and TRBJ2-1; 14 bases fit TRBD2. CDR3 length: 17 residues. Germline CDR1 and CDR2: SGHTS and YDEGEE. J was trimmed by 8 bases and V by 4 bases; bases with no gene match: 11.

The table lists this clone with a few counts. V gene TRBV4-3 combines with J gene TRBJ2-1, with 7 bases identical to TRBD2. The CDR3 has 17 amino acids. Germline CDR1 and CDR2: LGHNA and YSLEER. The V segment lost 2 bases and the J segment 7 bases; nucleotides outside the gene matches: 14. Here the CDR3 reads CASSQPVAGETWNEQFF. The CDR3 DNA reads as TGCGCCAGCAGCCAACCTGTAGCGGGTGAAACTTGGAATGAGCAGTTCTTC.

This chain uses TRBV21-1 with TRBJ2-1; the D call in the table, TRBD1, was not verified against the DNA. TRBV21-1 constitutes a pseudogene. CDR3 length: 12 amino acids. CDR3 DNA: TGTGCCAGCAGGGGGGACAGCAATGAGCAGTTCTTC. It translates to CASRGDSNEQFF.

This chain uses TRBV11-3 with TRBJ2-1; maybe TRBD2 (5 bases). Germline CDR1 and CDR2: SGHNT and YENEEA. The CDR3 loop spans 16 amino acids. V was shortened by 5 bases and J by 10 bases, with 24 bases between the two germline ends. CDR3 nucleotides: TGTGCCAGCAGCGGCCGGGGTTGGGTGGAAGATGACGAGCAGTTCTTC. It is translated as CASSGRGWVEDDEQFF.

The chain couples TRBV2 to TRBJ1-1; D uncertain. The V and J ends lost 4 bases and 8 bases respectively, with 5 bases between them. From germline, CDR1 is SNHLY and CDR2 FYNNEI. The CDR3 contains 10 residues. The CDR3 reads CASSVLEAFF. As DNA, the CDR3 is TGTGCCAGCAGTGTACTCGAAGCTTTCTTT. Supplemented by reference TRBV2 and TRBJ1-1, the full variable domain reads EPEVTQTPSHQVTQMGQEVILRCVPISNHLYFYWYRQILGQKVEFLVSFYNNEISEKSEIFDDQFSVERPDGSNFTLKIRSTKLEDSAMYFCASSVLEAFFGQGTRLTVV.

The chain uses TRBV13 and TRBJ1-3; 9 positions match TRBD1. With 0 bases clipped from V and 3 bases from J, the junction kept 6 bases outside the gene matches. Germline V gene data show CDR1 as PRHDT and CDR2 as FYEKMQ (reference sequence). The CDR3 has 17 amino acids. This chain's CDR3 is CASSLGLTGGRGNTIYF. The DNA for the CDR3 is TGTGCCAGCAGCTTAGGCCTAACAGGGGGCCGTGGAAACACCATATATTTT.

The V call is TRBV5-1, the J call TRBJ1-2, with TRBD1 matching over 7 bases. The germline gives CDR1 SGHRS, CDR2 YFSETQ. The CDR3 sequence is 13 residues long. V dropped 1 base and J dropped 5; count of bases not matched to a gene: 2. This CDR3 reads CASSLRGQYGYTF. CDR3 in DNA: TGCGCCAGCAGCTTGCGGGGACAGTATGGCTACACCTTC.

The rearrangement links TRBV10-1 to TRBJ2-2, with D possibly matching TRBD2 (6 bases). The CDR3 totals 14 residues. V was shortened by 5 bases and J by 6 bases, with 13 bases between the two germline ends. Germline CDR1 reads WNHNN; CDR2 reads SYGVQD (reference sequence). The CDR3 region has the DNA TGCGCCAGCAGTTCGGGGACTGCGGCCGGGGAGCTGTTTTTT. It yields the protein CASSSGTAAGELFF.

The CDR3 region has the DNA TGTGCCAGCAGCTTAGACCTTCGCGGACTAGCGGCCTACAATGAGCAGTTCTTC. As protein: CASSLDLRGLAAYNEQFF. This chain uses TRBV11-3 with TRBJ2-1; 10 positions match TRBD2. CDR3 size: 18 residues. Germline CDR1 and CDR2: SGHNT and YENEEA. V lost 0 bases, J lost 2 bases, and 7 bases stayed unmatched.